This paragraph reports one T cell receptor beta chain. Its specificity is unknown. This CDR3 has 14 residues. The junction had 10 bases not matched to a gene; V was cut back by 6 bases and J by 6 bases. Germline CDR1 is DFQATT and CDR2 is SNEGSKA (reference sequence). The record originates from a study of CD8 T cells in ankylosing spondylitis. Quantitative barcoded 5'-RACE was used to prepare TCR beta libraries. Via MiXCR, TCRdb re-called the 5' RACE reads, giving one row per CDR3 protein. The sample yields about 450,000 distinct CDR3 sequences, roughly 27% seen once. General study results and limits: Disease-linked clones were CD8+ and relatively rare in peripheral blood. Enrichment of disease-linked clones was reportedly significant in matched ankylosing spondylitis synovial fluid. In ankylosing spondylitis blood, a motif of seven to nine highly homologous TCR beta variants appeared characteristic.

The sequencing sample was made of blood, either unsorted or a sorted T cell fraction (not recorded which). This sequence was found in a male donor with ankylosing spondylitis. This rearrangement joins TRBV20-1 to TRBJ2-2, with 7 bases that match TRBD2. The CDR3, as DNA: TGCAGTGCCCTAGGCCAGGGAGGGTCCGGGGAGCTGTTTTTT. It specifies CSALGQGGSGELFF.